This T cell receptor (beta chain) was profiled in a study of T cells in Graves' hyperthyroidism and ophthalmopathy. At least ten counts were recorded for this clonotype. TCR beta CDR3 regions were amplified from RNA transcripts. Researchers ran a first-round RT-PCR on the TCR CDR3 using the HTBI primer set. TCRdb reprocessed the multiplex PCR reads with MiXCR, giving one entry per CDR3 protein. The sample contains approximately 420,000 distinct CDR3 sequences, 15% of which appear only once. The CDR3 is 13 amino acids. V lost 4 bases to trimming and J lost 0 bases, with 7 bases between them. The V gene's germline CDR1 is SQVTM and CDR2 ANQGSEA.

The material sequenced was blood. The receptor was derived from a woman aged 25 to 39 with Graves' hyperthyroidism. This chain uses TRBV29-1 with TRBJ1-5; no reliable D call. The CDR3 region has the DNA TGCAGCGTTGGGGAGAATAGCAATCAGCCCCAGCATTTT. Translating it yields CSVGENSNQPQHF.